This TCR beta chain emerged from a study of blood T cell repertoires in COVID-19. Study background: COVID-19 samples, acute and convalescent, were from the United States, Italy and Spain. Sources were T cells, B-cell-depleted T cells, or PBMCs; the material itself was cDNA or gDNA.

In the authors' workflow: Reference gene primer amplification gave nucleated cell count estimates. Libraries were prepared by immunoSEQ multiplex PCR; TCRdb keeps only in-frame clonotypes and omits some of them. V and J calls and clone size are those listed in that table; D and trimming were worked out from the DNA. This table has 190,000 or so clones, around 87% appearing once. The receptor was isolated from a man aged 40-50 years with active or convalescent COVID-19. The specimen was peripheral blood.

The CDR3 DNA follows: TGTGCCAGCAGATCACAGGGTACTCTTAAAAACATTCAGTACTTC. Residues: CASRSQGTLKNIQYF. The J gene is TRBJ2-4, the V gene TRBV28; TRBD1 might be the D (6 bases). V lost 6 bases and J lost 4, with 16 bases in between. CDR1 is MDHEN, CDR2 SYDVKM, per germline. The length of the CDR3 is 15 residues.